These T cell receptor beta chains were read from a single sample in a study of T-cell reconstitution after alpha-beta-depleted transplantation in children. TCRdb ran MiXCR on the PCR reads and lists one entry per CDR3 protein. The data contain 250,000 to 300,000 distinct CDR3 sequences, just over 7.5% of them singletons. The material sequenced was peripheral blood, taken 360 days after TCRalphabeta/CD19-depleted stem cell transplant. The receptors here all came from a female patient aged 2-9 years who had a stem cell transplant for Fanconi anemia, so the T cells may come from the graft donor. Each CDR3 is given with its conserved first and last residue. D genes are given only for firm matches. Some rows have no size entry. The others give once, few or many, or a class for an expanded clone.

j_gene: TRBJ1-1
v_gene: TRBV27
d_gene: TRBD1
abundance: few
CDR3nt: TGTGCCAGCAGTACACCCCCGGGACAGGGTCACACTGAAGCTTTCTTT
CDR3aa: CASSTPPGQGHTEAFF

j_gene: TRBJ2-4
v_gene: TRBV19
d_gene: TRBD1
abundance: .
CDR3nt: TGTGCCAGTAGGGACAGGGGGAGCAAAAACATTCAGTACTTC
CDR3aa: CASRDRGSKNIQYF

j_gene: TRBJ1-1
v_gene: TRBV7-9
d_gene: .
abundance: many
CDR3nt: TGTGCCAGCAGCCCCCGGATGAACCCAAACACTGAAGCTTTCTTT
CDR3aa: CASSPRMNPNTEAFF

j_gene: TRBJ2-1
v_gene: TRBV29-1
d_gene: .
abundance: many
CDR3nt: TGCAGCGTTGAAGGGGGCGGGCCGGACTGGGATGAGCAGTTCTTC
CDR3aa: CSVEGGGPDWDEQFF

j_gene: TRBJ2-3
v_gene: TRBV29-1
d_gene: TRBD1
abundance: many
CDR3nt: TGCAGCGAGCGACAGGGTTCAGATACGCAGTATTTT
CDR3aa: CSERQGSDTQYF

j_gene: TRBJ1-1
v_gene: TRBV25-1
d_gene: .
abundance: .
CDR3nt: TGTGCCAGCAGTGAATGGGGGAACGTAAGGGCTTTCTTT
CDR3aa: CASSEWGNVRAFF

j_gene: TRBJ1-5
v_gene: TRBV11-2
d_gene: TRBD1
abundance: .
CDR3nt: TGTGCCAGCAGCTTAACCAGGACAGGGTCCCTTAGCAATCAGCCCCAGCATTTT
CDR3aa: CASSLTRTGSLSNQPQHF

j_gene: TRBJ2-3
v_gene: TRBV4-1
d_gene: .
abundance: many
CDR3nt: TGCGCCAGCAGCCAAGCGGATCGGGTGGATACGCAGTATTTT
CDR3aa: CASSQADRVDTQYF

j_gene: TRBJ2-5
v_gene: TRBV27
d_gene: TRBD1
abundance: .
CDR3nt: TGTGCCAGCAGGACAGGGCAAGAGACCCAGTACTTC
CDR3aa: CASRTGQETQYF

j_gene: TRBJ2-3
v_gene: TRBV7-9
d_gene: TRBD2
abundance: few
CDR3nt: TGTGCCAGCAGCTCCACTAGGACTAGCGGGGGCCATGGTACGCAGTATTTT
CDR3aa: CASSSTRTSGGHGTQYF

j_gene: TRBJ2-7
v_gene: TRBV18
d_gene: TRBD1
abundance: many
CDR3nt: TGTGCCAGCTCAAGAGGTGGACAGGGGTCCTACGAGCAGTACTTC
CDR3aa: CASSRGGQGSYEQYF

j_gene: TRBJ2-5
v_gene: TRBV7-9
d_gene: TRBD2
abundance: .
CDR3nt: TGTGCCAGCCAACTAGCGGGCCCCCAAGAGACCCAGTACTTC
CDR3aa: CASQLAGPQETQYF

j_gene: TRBJ1-2
v_gene: TRBV7-8
d_gene: .
abundance: many
CDR3nt: TGTGCCAGCAGCTTACGGAGGGATCCTAACTATGGCTACACCTTC
CDR3aa: CASSLRRDPNYGYTF

j_gene: TRBJ2-5
v_gene: TRBV7-9
d_gene: TRBD1
abundance: many
CDR3nt: TGTGCCAGCAGTCTACAGGGGGCCGGAGAGACCCAGTACTTC
CDR3aa: CASSLQGAGETQYF

j_gene: TRBJ2-5
v_gene: TRBV10-3
d_gene: .
abundance: many
CDR3nt: TGTGCCATCAGTGATGGGATCCAAGAGACCCAGTACTTC
CDR3aa: CAISDGIQETQYF

j_gene: TRBJ1-3
v_gene: TRBV28
d_gene: TRBD1
abundance: few
CDR3nt: TGTGCCAGCAGTTTACAGGGGGCTGGAAACACCATATATTTT
CDR3aa: CASSLQGAGNTIYF

j_gene: TRBJ1-1
v_gene: TRBV20-1
d_gene: .
abundance: many
CDR3nt: TGCAGTGCCAAGGACGGACTGAACACTGAAGCTTTCTTT
CDR3aa: CSAKDGLNTEAFF

j_gene: TRBJ1-1
v_gene: TRBV12-3/TRBV12-4
d_gene: TRBD1
abundance: many
CDR3nt: TGTGCCAGCAACCGGGACAGCACTGAAGCTTTCTTT
CDR3aa: CASNRDSTEAFF

j_gene: TRBJ2-7
v_gene: TRBV5-1
d_gene: TRBD2
abundance: .
CDR3nt: TGCGCCAGCAGCCGACTAGCGGGGGGGCCGATCGAGCAGTACTTC
CDR3aa: CASSRLAGGPIEQYF

j_gene: TRBJ2-1
v_gene: TRBV4-3
d_gene: .
abundance: .
CDR3nt: TGCGCCAGCAGCCAAGATTCAAGGAATACCTACAATGAGCAGTTCTTC
CDR3aa: CASSQDSRNTYNEQFF

j_gene: TRBJ1-2
v_gene: TRBV20-1
d_gene: TRBD1
abundance: few
CDR3nt: TGCAGTGCTAGGGTGGACAGGGGCGAAGCCGGTTTTCGGCGGAGTGAAGGGTATGGCTACACCTTC
CDR3aa: CSARVDRGEAGFRRSEGYGYTF